Listed below are T cell receptor beta chains from one sample, sequenced in a study of CD8 T cells in ankylosing spondylitis. In TCRdb, the 5' RACE reads were re-called with MiXCR into one record per CDR3 protein. The sample holds 7,000 or so distinct CDR3 sequences; 2.8% are singletons and the top ten take around two fifths. The sequencing input was blood, either unsorted or a sorted T cell fraction (not recorded which). The receptor set was obtained from a female donor with ankylosing spondylitis or in good health (not recorded which). The CDR3 runs from the conserved cysteine through the conserved F or W. A D gene is named only where the DNA matches it firmly. Clone size is stated in some rows and not others, as once, few, many or a class when expanded.

clone_size	d_call	v_call	j_call	cdr3_aa	cdr3_nt
many	NA	TRBV9	TRBJ2-3	CASSVGGAGGADTQYF	TGTGCCAGCAGCGTAGGCGGAGCGGGTGGGGCAGATACGCAGTATTTT
many	TRBD2	TRBV9	TRBJ2-3	CASSGTSGGPRQTDTQYF	TGTGCCAGCAGCGGAACTAGCGGGGGGCCGAGACAAACAGATACGCAGTATTTT
many	NA	TRBV9	TRBJ2-3	CASSVWGSYGDTQYF	TGTGCCAGCAGCGTATGGGGGAGCTATGGCGATACGCAGTATTTT
many	TRBD2	TRBV9	TRBJ2-3	CASTPSGSTDTQYF	TGTGCCAGCACACCTAGCGGGAGTACAGATACGCAGTATTTT
many	NA	TRBV9	TRBJ2-7	CASSVGGGQSDEQYF	TGTGCCAGCAGCGTAGGGGGCGGGCAGTCCGACGAGCAGTACTTC
many	NA	TRBV9	TRBJ1-1	CASSVRDTLNTEAFF	TGTGCCAGCAGCGTTAGAGACACGTTGAACACTGAAGCTTTCTTT
few	NA	TRBV6-5	TRBJ2-5	CASSYSLPPNQETQYF	TGTGCCAGCAGTTACTCCCTACCGCCCAACCAAGAGACCCAGTACTTC
many	NA	TRBV9	TRBJ2-7	CASSARDLQNGEQYF	TGTGCCAGCAGCGCCAGGGACTTACAAAACGGGGAGCAGTACTTC
many	NA	TRBV9	TRBJ2-7	CASSVKDNSYEQYF	TGTGCCAGCAGCGTAAAGGACAACTCCTACGAGCAGTACTTC
many	NA	TRBV9	TRBJ1-3	CASSVSKTSSGNTIYF	TGTGCCAGCAGCGTCAGTAAAACCTCCTCTGGAAACACCATATATTTT
many	NA	TRBV9	TRBJ2-3	CASSEPLTPSRPTADTQYF	TGTGCCAGCAGCGAGCCGTTGACTCCCAGTCGTCCCACAGCAGATACGCAGTATTTT
many	NA	TRBV9	TRBJ1-1	CASSPIGVTTNTEAFF	TGTGCCAGCAGCCCGATCGGGGTCACGACGAACACTGAAGCTTTCTTT
medium-sized	NA	TRBV9	TRBJ2-7	CASSVEGSLSYEQYF	TGTGCCAGCAGCGTAGAGGGGTCCCTCTCCTACGAGCAGTACTTC
many	NA	TRBV9	TRBJ1-4	CASSETGGLNEKLFF	TGTGCCAGCAGCGAAACAGGAGGCTTGAACGAAAAACTGTTTTTT
many	NA	TRBV9	TRBJ1-5	CASSVSGRANQPQHF	TGTGCCAGCAGCGTCTCCGGGAGAGCCAATCAGCCCCAGCATTTT
many	NA	TRBV9	TRBJ2-1	CASSTTGSSYNEQFF	TGTGCCAGCTCCACAACTGGAAGCTCCTACAATGAGCAGTTCTTC
many	NA	TRBV9	TRBJ2-5	CASSVNGAVRETQYF	TGTGCCAGCAGCGTCAACGGTGCAGTTCGGGAGACCCAGTACTTC
medium-sized	TRBD1	TRBV9	TRBJ2-7	CASSVEQGASYEQYF	TGTGCCAGCAGCGTAGAACAGGGGGCTAGCTACGAGCAGTACTTC
few	NA	TRBV9	TRBJ1-1	CASSVDVLQGPNTEAFF	TGTGCCAGCAGCGTAGACGTCCTCCAGGGACCGAACACTGAAGCTTTCTTT
many	TRBD1	TRBV9	TRBJ2-2	CASTGTANTGELFF	TGTGCCAGCACCGGGACAGCCAACACCGGGGAGCTGTTTTTT
many	NA	TRBV9	TRBJ2-1	CASSAGLNNEQFF	TGTGCCAGCAGCGCGGGACTTAACAATGAGCAGTTCTTC
medium-sized	NA	TRBV9	TRBJ2-7	CASSVDGIPSYEQYF	TGTGCCAGCAGCGTAGATGGGATTCCATCCTACGAGCAGTACTTC
many	NA	TRBV9	TRBJ2-2	CASSVLQGNTGELFF	TGTGCCAGCAGCGTCCTTCAGGGAAACACCGGGGAGCTGTTTTTT
many	NA	TRBV9	TRBJ1-5	CASSSGTSNQPQHF	TGTGCCAGCAGCTCCGGAACGAGCAATCAGCCCCAGCATTTT
many	TRBD2	TRBV9	TRBJ2-1	CASSVAWGSSGSVHNEQFF	TGTGCCAGCAGCGTAGCTTGGGGTTCTAGCGGGAGTGTCCACAATGAGCAGTTCTTC
medium-sized	NA	TRBV9	TRBJ2-7	CASSVGGATYEQYF	TGTGCCAGCAGCGTAGGAGGGGCCACCTACGAGCAGTACTTC
many	NA	TRBV9	TRBJ2-1	CASSVSGTNNEQFF	TGTGCCAGCAGCGTATCCGGGACCAACAATGAGCAGTTCTTC
medium-sized	NA	TRBV9	TRBJ2-3	CASSDPRLSSTDTQYF	TGTGCCAGCAGCGACCCCCGGCTCTCCAGCACAGATACGCAGTATTTT
medium-sized	NA	TRBV9	TRBJ2-2	CASSVAVALVSGELFF	TGTGCCAGCAGCGTAGCAGTGGCCCTAGTCTCCGGGGAGCTGTTTTTT
many	NA	TRBV9	TRBJ2-3	CASSEDLPTDTQYF	TGTGCCAGCAGCGAGGACCTGCCTACAGATACGCAGTATTTT
many	NA	TRBV9	TRBJ2-5	CASSVEWSTQETQYF	TGTGCCAGCAGCGTAGAATGGAGTACTCAAGAGACCCAGTACTTC
NA	NA	TRBV9	TRBJ2-3	CASSVGSTDTQYF	TGTGCCAGCAGCGTAGGCAGCACAGATACGCAGTATTTT
many	TRBD1	TRBV9	TRBJ2-1	CASSGPGDTTGAAPTYNEQFF	TGTGCCAGCAGCGGTCCGGGGGATACGACAGGGGCGGCCCCAACCTACAATGAGCAGTTCTTC
medium-sized	NA	TRBV9	TRBJ2-1	CASSVEGSIEGEFF	TGTGCCAGCAGCGTAGAGGGAAGTATAGAGGGTGAGTTCTTC
many	TRBD2	TRBV9	TRBJ2-2	CASSVTLAGADTGELFF	TGTGCCAGCAGCGTTACCCTAGCGGGAGCGGACACCGGGGAGCTGTTTTTT
many	TRBD1	TRBV9	TRBJ1-1	CASSATATGGSTEAFF	TGTGCCAGCAGCGCTACCGCTACAGGGGGTAGTACTGAAGCTTTCTTT
many	NA	TRBV9	TRBJ2-2	CASSIPRGLEDTGELFF	TGTGCCAGCAGCATCCCGAGGGGCCTCGAAGACACCGGGGAGCTGTTTTTT
many	TRBD1	TRBV9	TRBJ2-7	CASSDTDRAHEQYF	TGTGCCAGCAGCGATACCGACAGGGCCCACGAGCAGTACTTC
many	TRBD1	TRBV9	TRBJ2-2	CASSGTGSGELFF	TGTGCCAGCAGTGGGACAGGGTCCGGGGAGCTGTTTTTT
many	TRBD2	TRBV9	TRBJ2-5	CASSVSGGPQETQYF	TGTGCCAGCAGCGTTAGCGGGGGGCCTCAAGAGACCCAGTACTTC
medium-sized	NA	TRBV9	TRBJ1-2	CASSLGWDGYTF	TGTGCCAGCAGCTTGGGGTGGGATGGCTACACCTTC
medium-sized	NA	TRBV9	TRBJ2-1	CASSVAPGNEQFF	TGTGCCAGCAGCGTAGCTCCAGGCAATGAGCAGTTCTTC
many	NA	TRBV9	TRBJ2-5	CASSASETQYF	TGTGCCAGCAGCGCCTCGGAGACCCAGTACTTC